The clone carrying this TCR beta chain was seen a handful of times. As yet, its antigen is unknown. CDR1 and CDR2 (germline): SQVTM, ANQGSEA. Unmatched junction bases numbered 4, after V lost 6 bases and J lost 3 bases. The CDR3 has 13 residues. The data were produced by immunoSEQ multiplex PCR, yet TCRdb's version contains in-frame clones alone and is incomplete. The sample lists just over 30,000 clones; roughly 63% were seen once. The data stem from a study of vaccination effects on CD4 cells after COVID-19. With the ViraFEST assay, the study expanded antigen-specific CD4+ T cells using viral peptide pools, then sequenced them. Upon completion of approximately ten days in culture, CD4+ T cells were isolated.

The sequence was collected from a human donor who received a COVID-19 vaccine. Sequencing used CD4+ T cells from PBMCs cultured with HCoV-229E spike peptides, obtained before COVID-19 vaccination. The chain joins TRBV29-1 to TRBJ2-2; TRBD1 agrees at 7 bases. CDR3 in amino acids: CSVHRGDTGELFF. The CDR3, as DNA: TGCAGCGTCCACAGGGGCGACACCGGGGAGCTGTTTTTT.